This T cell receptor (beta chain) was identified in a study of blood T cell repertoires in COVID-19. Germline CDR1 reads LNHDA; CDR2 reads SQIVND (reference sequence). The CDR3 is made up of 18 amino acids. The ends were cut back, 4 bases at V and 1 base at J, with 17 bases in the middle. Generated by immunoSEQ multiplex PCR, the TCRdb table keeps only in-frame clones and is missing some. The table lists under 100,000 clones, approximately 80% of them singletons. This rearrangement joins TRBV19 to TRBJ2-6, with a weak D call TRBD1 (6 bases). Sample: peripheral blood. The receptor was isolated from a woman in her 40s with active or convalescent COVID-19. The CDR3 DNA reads TGTGCCAGTAGTAGGCTGACAGGCGGGCCGTCTGGGGCCAACGTCCTGACTTTC. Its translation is CASSRLTGGPSGANVLTF.